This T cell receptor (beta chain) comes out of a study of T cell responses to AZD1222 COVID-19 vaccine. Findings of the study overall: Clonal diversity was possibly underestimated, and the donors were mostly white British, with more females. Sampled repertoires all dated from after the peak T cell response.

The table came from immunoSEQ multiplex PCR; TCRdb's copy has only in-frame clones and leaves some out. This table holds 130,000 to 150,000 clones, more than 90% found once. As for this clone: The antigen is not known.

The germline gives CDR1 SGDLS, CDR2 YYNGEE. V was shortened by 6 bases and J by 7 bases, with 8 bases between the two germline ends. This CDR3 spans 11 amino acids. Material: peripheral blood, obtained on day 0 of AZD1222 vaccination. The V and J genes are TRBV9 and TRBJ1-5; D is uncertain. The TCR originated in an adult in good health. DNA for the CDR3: TGTGCCAGCATATCGGGACAGCCCCAGCATTTT. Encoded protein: CASISGQPQHF.